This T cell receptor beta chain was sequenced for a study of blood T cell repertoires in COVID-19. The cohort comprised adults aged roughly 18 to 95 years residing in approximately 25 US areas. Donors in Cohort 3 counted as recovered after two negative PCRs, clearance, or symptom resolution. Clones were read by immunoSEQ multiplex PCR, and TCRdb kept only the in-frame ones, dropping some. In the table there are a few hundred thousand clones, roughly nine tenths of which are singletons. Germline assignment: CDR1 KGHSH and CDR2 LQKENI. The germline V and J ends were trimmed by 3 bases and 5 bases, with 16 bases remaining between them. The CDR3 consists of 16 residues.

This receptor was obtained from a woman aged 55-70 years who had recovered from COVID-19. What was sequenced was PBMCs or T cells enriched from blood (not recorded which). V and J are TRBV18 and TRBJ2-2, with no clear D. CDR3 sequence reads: CASSPLPPASTGELFF. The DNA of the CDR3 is TGTGCCAGCTCACCCCTCCCCCCCGCCAGTACCGGGGAGCTGTTTTTT.